Following are 10 T cell receptor beta chains from one sample sequenced in a study of a mutant IDH1 vaccine in newly diagnosed glioma (dated by TCRdb to the early 2020s). The time point label, as the study defines it: week 23, last vaccination. Each vaccine dose, consisting of 300 ug of a 20-mer mutant IDH1 peptide in Montanide, was administered subcutaneously with topical imiquimod. These TCRs are of unknown antigen specificity. Libraries were built with the immunoSEQ multiplex PCR assay. The clones in this table, taken by TCRdb from immuneACCESS, are in-frame only. Not every clone is retained; where verified, under half of the shortfall comes from an unresolved V gene, and the cause of the rest is unknown. The sample table contains 29,000 or so clones; only one count was recorded for approximately 84% of them. Together, the top ten hold over 7% of the sample. The sample in question was PBMCs, obtained from a glioma patient whose treatment included an IDH1 peptide vaccine. All receptors derive from a woman younger than 35 with glioma.

The chain carries TRBV5-6 and TRBJ1-1; D unresolved. CDR1 SGHDT and CDR2 YYEEEE come from the germline V gene. This CDR3 region has 12 residues. Trimming took 6 bases from V and 3 from J, leaving 9 bases between them. CDR3 in amino acids: CASTYMDTEAFF. The CDR3 coding sequence is TGTGCCAGCACCTATATGGACACTGAAGCTTTCTTT.

This clone was seen just once. The rearrangement links TRBV2 to TRBJ1-5; no definite D call. CDR1 is SNHLY and CDR2 is FYNNEI in the germline V gene. The germline V and J ends were trimmed by 3 bases and 0 bases, with 6 bases remaining between them. The CDR3 contains 14 residues. DNA for the CDR3: TGTGCCAGCAGTGATATTTATAGCAATCAGCCCCAGCATTTT. Its translation: CASSDIYSNQPQHF. Full variable domain (remainder filled in from reference TRBV2 and TRBJ1-5): EPEVTQTPSHQVTQMGQEVILRCVPISNHLYFYWYRQILGQKVEFLVSFYNNEISEKSEIFDDQFSVERPDGSNFTLKIRSTKLEDSAMYFCASSDIYSNQPQHFGDGTRLSIL.

J is TRBJ1-1 and V is TRBV5-1; no clear D gene. V was clipped by 0 bases and J by 1 base, with 4 bases between them. The V gene's germline CDR1 is SGHRS and CDR2 YFSETQ. This CDR3 region has 13 residues. The CDR3 here is CASSLAPNTEAFF. The CDR3 DNA follows: TGCGCCAGCAGCTTGGCCCCGAACACTGAAGCTTTCTTT.

The J gene is TRBJ2-1, the V gene TRBV6-1; 13 bases match TRBD2. CDR1 MNHNS and CDR2 SASEGT come from the germline V gene. After removal of 5 bases from V and 8 bases from J, the junction contained 6 bases not matched to a gene. This CDR3 is built from 15 residues. CDR3 sequence reads: CASSFTSGGADEQFF. CDR3 nucleotides: TGTGCCAGCAGTTTTACTAGCGGGGGGGCCGATGAGCAGTTCTTC.

V usage is TRBV29-1 and J usage is TRBJ2-3; D uncertain. The germline V gene has CDR1 SQVTM and CDR2 ANQGSEA. This CDR3 has 13 amino acids. V dropped 6 bases and J dropped 4 bases, with 14 bases sitting between them. As DNA, the CDR3 is TGCAGCGTGAAGCCAACAGTAGCAGATACGCAGTATTTT. This sequence encodes CSVKPTVADTQYF.

This clone showed up just a few times. The chain recombines TRBV29-1 with TRBJ1-1; TRBD1 might be the D (5 bases). Germline assignment: CDR1 SQVTM and CDR2 ANQGSEA. V was clipped by 4 bases and J by 1 base, with 7 bases between them. CDR3 size: 12 residues. The CDR3, as DNA: TGCAGCGTTGCAACAGGGAACACTGAAGCTTTCTTT. Its translation: CSVATGNTEAFF.

This clone appeared a single time. The chain joins TRBV7-9 to TRBJ2-7; 7 nucleotides agree with TRBD1. The J segment lost 0 bases and the V segment lost 4 bases, leaving 9 bases of the junction unmatched. The length of the CDR3 is 16 residues. Germline CDR1 reads SEHNR; CDR2 reads FQNEAQ (reference sequence). CDR3 coding DNA: TGTGCCAGCAGCTCCAGGGCTGGGACAGACTCCTACGAGCAGTACTTC. This sequence encodes CASSSRAGTDSYEQYF.

The genes are TRBV7-2 and TRBJ2-7; a weak D match, TRBD2 (6 bases). V lost 3 bases and J 0 bases, leaving 9 bases between the germline ends. Germline V lookup: CDR1 SGHTA, CDR2 FQGNSA. The CDR3 loop spans 14 amino acids. CDR3 nucleotide sequence: TGTGCCAGCAGCTTTACCGGGAGCTCCTACGAGCAGTACTTC. This gives the protein CASSFTGSSYEQYF.

V and J are TRBV27 and TRBJ1-5; tentative D call: TRBD1 (6 bases). Germline assignment: CDR1 MNHEY and CDR2 SMNVEV (reference sequence). The germline V and J ends were trimmed by 6 bases and 4 bases, with 13 bases remaining between them. The CDR3 is made up of 14 amino acids. The CDR3, as DNA: TGTGCCAGCAGCCCCTACAGGGCGAATCAGCCCCAGCATTTT. Translation gives CASSPYRANQPQHF.

This chain links TRBV2 with TRBJ1-1, with D tentatively TRBD1 (5 bases). This CDR3 has 14 amino acids. Germline V lookup: CDR1 SNHLY, CDR2 FYNNEI. V was clipped by 5 bases and J by 1 base, with 11 bases between them. The CDR3 sequence is CASSKFQGNTEAFF. CDR3 DNA sequence: TGTGCCAGCAGTAAGTTCCAGGGGAACACTGAAGCTTTCTTT.